This section outlines one TCR beta chain sequence together with its context. Its cognate antigen is unknown. The same CDR3 arises from other DNA sequences in this sample as well. CD45RO-negative cells were positively selected for CCR7, leaving out terminally differentiated effector memory CD45RA+ cells. This specimen belongs to a study of shared clonotypes between healthy human individuals. Notes on the study in general: Generation of non-shared clonotypes was less probable than generation of clonotypes shared by all four donors. Rarefaction indicated that sorted-subset sequencing remained incomplete although depth was large.

The study ran the assay at deep level. TCRdb's copy holds only in-frame clones and misses some; the assay was immunoSEQ multiplex PCR. The sample has about 870,000 clones, nearly 95% seen once. The germline V gene encodes CDR1 SGHNT and CDR2 YYREEE (reference sequence). The V segment lost 2 bases and the J segment 5 bases; nucleotides outside the gene matches: 3. The CDR3 has 13 residues. This chain uses TRBV5-4 with TRBJ2-7; TRBD1 aligns across 8 bases. The source material was naive CD8+ T cells sorted from blood. This clonotype originated in a man aged 25-45 years in good health. DNA for the CDR3: TGTGCCAGCAGCTTCTCAGGGGGCGACGAGCAGTACTTC. Its protein is CASSFSGGDEQYF.